This T cell receptor (beta chain) was recorded in a study of blood T cell repertoires in COVID-19. Looking at the study overall: COVID-19 samples, acute and convalescent, were from the United States, Italy and Spain. In each case, the material was cDNA or gDNA derived from T cells, B-cell-depleted T cells, or PBMCs.

This CDR3 contains 15 residues. Authors' methods: By means of reference gene primer amplification, nucleated cell counts were estimated. Generated by immunoSEQ multiplex PCR, the TCRdb table keeps only in-frame clones and is missing some. V and J calls and clone size come straight from that table; D and trimming were deduced from the DNA. Of 90,000 to 140,000 clones listed, approximately 78% are singletons. The rearrangement uses TRBV21-1 and TRBJ1-6; the table calls TRBD1, which could not be checked here. TRBV21-1 is noted as a pseudogene. The sample taken for sequencing was peripheral blood. This TCR derives from a woman older than 75 with acute or convalescent COVID-19. The CDR3 sequence: CASSNLGQNNSPLHF. DNA for the CDR3: TGTGCCAGCAGCAACTTGGGACAGAATAATTCACCCCTCCACTTT.